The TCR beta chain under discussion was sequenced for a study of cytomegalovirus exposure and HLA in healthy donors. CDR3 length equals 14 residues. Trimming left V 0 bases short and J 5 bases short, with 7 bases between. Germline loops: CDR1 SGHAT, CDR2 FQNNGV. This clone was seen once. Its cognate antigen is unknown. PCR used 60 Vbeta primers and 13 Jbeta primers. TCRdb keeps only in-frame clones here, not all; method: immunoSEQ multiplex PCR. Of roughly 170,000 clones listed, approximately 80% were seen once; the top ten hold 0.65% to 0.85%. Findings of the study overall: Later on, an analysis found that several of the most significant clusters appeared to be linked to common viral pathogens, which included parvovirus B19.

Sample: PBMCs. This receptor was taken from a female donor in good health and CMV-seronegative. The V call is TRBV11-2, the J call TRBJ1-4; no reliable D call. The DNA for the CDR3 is TGTGCCAGCAGCTTAGACAGATTGAATGAAAAACTGTTTTTT. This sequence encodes CASSLDRLNEKLFF.